This T cell receptor (beta chain) was retrieved from a study of T cells after posttransplantation cyclophosphamide. Only one count was recorded for this clone. The antigen remains unidentified. V dropped 1 base and J dropped 4 bases, with 13 bases sitting between them. CDR3 length equals 15 residues. Germline CDR1 and CDR2: LNHNV and YYDKDF (reference sequence). The protocol was immunoSEQ multiplex PCR, while the TCRdb copy is restricted to in-frame clones and leaves out a portion. The sample shows about 32,000 clones, approximately 90% of them seen only once. Study observations and caveats: After PTCy, TRB diversity resembled that of CNI/methotrexate controls. Donor CD8+ memory clones often dominated recipient blood repertoires at later times.

The clonotype originates from a woman aged 35 to 49 with a blood cancer, CMV-positive, and with a related stem cell donor. The sample consisted of PBMCs. The chain couples TRBV15 to TRBJ2-5, with D hard to call. CDR3 protein: CATSRGLQIGETQYF. Written as DNA, the CDR3 is TGTGCCACCAGCAGAGGACTCCAGATAGGAGAGACCCAGTACTTC.